What follows describes a single TCR beta chain. The sample holds one count of this clone. Its antigen remains undetermined. No clone much larger than this one lies a single base away; base qualities are absent. Explained via the paper, the time point label denotes: about 28 days (+/-7) after the second vaccine dose. The meaning of the sample's treatment or condition label: meningococcal conjugate vaccine given as trial control. Vaccinee samples came from UK trials COV001 and COV002, including a single-blind randomized controlled phase 2/3 trial of AZD1222 (ChAdOx1 nCoV-19) in healthy adults. For TCRbeta chain sequencing, PBMC samples were collected from trial participants at day 0 and at day 28 after the second dose. CDR1 is given as LNHDA and CDR2 as SQIVND, both from the germline V gene (reference sequence). The junction shows trimming of 7 bases on V and 0 bases on J, plus 10 bases between the germline ends. The CDR3 contains 14 residues, cysteine and phenylalanine counted. Of the read, only the CDR3 DNA is kept; its 42 bases are in frame from base 1.

The CDR3 regions of human TCRbeta chains were analyzed by immunosequencing. Regarding the original processing steps: Repertoire TCRs were checked for matches against a reference library of SARS-CoV-2-specific TCRs that had been generated using the MIRA antigen-specificity platform. Breadth was defined as the fraction of unique TCRs that were SARS-CoV-2-associated. Depth was defined as the fraction of total T cells that were SARS-CoV-2-associated. Using the MIRA data, each spike-specific TCR was mapped to the spike region that the TCR reacts to and placed in a CD4 or CD8 class. Log10-transformed breadth and depth values were compared by one-way ANOVA with Sidak's multiple comparisons tests. The source is immuneACCESS, and TCRdb retained only in-frame sequences with V and J called. Part of the clones is not carried over; for the studies checked, unresolved V genes explain less than half of this, and the remainder is unexplained. That table supplies the V and J calls and clone size; D and trimming were determined from the DNA. The table for this sample lists more than 95,000 clones; approximately 86% of them were counted only once. The ten top clones hold 3% to 3.5% of the sample.

This sample was taken from a study of T cell responses to AZD1222 COVID-19 vaccine (dated by TCRdb to about 2021). With respect to the entire study: A total of just over 230 trial participants underwent TCR sequencing, of whom approximately 210 received two doses of AZD1222 and about 26 received two doses of the MenACWY control vaccine. Trial participants were enrolled by age into subgroups of 18-55, 56-69 and 70-plus years, and about 150, 27 and 61 TCR-sequenced participants, respectively, were included in these subgroups. What the work shows at the level of the full study, not this receptor alone: In the small 56-69-year group, the increase in depth fell short of significance, most likely because of low power. Most participants were white British and females outnumbered males, and the authors suggested that clonal diversity may have been underestimated. The vaccine-associated CD4 TCRs covered the entire spike protein, and the dominant responses fell in regions 160-218 and 743-854. Nearly half of unique spike-specific TCRs reportedly recognized epitopes outside regions mutated in the B.1.351 and B.1.1.7 variants. A significant rise in spike-specific TCR breadth and depth was observed after two AZD1222 doses relative to day 0 and relative to MenACWY recipients. Only a handful of AZD1222 recipients were SARS-CoV-2 seropositive at baseline, limiting conclusions about previously exposed vaccinees. Because no samples from the day 14 peak response were available, repertoires could be characterized only after the peak T cell response.

The sequence joins TRBV19 to TRBJ2-1, with TRBD1 tentatively as D gene (6 bases match). The sequencing here drew on peripheral blood, taken 28 days after the second dose of the MenACWY control vaccine. This TCR was sampled from an adult who received the MenACWY meningococcal vaccine as a control. The CDR3 corresponds to CASTKDSSYNEQFF. The sequenced DNA is TGTGCCAGTACGAAGGACAGCTCCTACAATGAGCAGTTCTTC.